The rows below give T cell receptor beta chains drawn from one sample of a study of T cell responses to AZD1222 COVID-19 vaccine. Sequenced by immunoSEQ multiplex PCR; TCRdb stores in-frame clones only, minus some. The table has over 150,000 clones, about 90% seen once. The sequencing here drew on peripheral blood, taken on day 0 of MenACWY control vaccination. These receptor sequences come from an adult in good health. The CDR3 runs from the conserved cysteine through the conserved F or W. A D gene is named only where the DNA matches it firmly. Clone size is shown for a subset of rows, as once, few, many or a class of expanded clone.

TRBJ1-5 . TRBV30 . TGTGCCTGGAGTGTAAGGGCCAATCAGCCCCAGCATTTT CAWSVRANQPQHF
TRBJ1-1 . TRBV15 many TGTGCCACCAGCAGATTCACACGGGGAAGGACTGAAGCTTTCTTT CATSRFTRGRTEAFF
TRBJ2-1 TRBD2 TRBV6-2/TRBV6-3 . TGTGCCAGCAGTGCCCTAGCGGGAGGCTACAATGAGCAGTTCTTC CASSALAGGYNEQFF
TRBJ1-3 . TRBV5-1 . TGCGCCAGCAGCGCCGACAGAAGCTCTGGAAACACCATATATTTT CASSADRSSGNTIYF
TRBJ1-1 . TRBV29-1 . TGCAGCGTTAATGAAGGTGGTCGGTTGAACACTGAAGCTTTCTTT CSVNEGGRLNTEAFF
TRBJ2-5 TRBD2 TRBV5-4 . TGTGCCAGCAGCTCTCTCCGAGCGGGGATGACCCAGTACTTC CASSSLRAGMTQYF
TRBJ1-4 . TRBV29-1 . TGCAGCGTTGAAGCAGGGCCAAATGAAAAACTGTTTTTT CSVEAGPNEKLFF
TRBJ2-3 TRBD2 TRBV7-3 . TGTGCCAGCAGCTCCAAAGGCGCGGGAGGGCTTACAGATACGCAGTATTTT CASSSKGAGGLTDTQYF
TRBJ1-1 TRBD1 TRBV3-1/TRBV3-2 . TGTGCCAGCAGCCAAGATTGGGACAGCCTGTCTGAAGCTTTCTTT CASSQDWDSLSEAFF
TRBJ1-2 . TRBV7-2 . TGTGCCAGCAGCCCGGGACCGGTGAACTATGGCTACACCTTC CASSPGPVNYGYTF
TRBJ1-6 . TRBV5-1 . TGCGCCAGCAGCTTGGAGGCAGGGGCGTTGAATTCACCCCTCCACTTT CASSLEAGALNSPLHF
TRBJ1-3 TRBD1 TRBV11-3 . TGTGCCAGCAGTTATTACAGGGGCTCTGGAAACACCATATATTTT CASSYYRGSGNTIYF
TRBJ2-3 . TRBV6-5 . TGTGCCGTACGCGTTCCGGGGAATACGCAGTATTTT CAVRVPGNTQYF
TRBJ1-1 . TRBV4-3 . TGCGCCAGCAGCCAAGCTCGGGGAGGGGGAGCCGAAGCTTTCTTT CASSQARGGGAEAFF
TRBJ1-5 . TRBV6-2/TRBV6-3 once TGTGCCAGCAGTTACCGGTTGGACAATCAGCCCCAGCATTTT CASSYRLDNQPQHF
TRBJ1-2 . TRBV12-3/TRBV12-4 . TGTGCCAGCAGTTTTGACGGTAACTATGGCTACACCTTC CASSFDGNYGYTF
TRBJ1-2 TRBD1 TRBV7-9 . TGTGCCAGCAGCTCAGGGGGAGACAGGGCCTATGGCTACACCTTC CASSSGGDRAYGYTF
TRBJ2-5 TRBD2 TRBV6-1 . TGTGCCAGCAGTGAAGGACTAGCGGGAGGGGCAGCCCAGTACTTC CASSEGLAGGAAQYF
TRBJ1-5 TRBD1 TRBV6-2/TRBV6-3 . TGTGCCAGCAGTTATCCAGGGGGCGGTCAGCCCCAGCATTTT CASSYPGGGQPQHF
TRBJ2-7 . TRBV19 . TGTGCCAGTAGGGAGTCACGATCTGCCGTCGGCTACGAGCAGTACTTC CASRESRSAVGYEQYF
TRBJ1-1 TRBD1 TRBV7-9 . TGTGCCAGCAGCCAGGATCACAGGGGAAACACTGAAGCTTTCTTT CASSQDHRGNTEAFF
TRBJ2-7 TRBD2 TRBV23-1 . TGCGCCAGCAGCCACCGATCAGGGACTAGCGGAATACAATACTACGAGCAGTACTTC CASSHRSGTSGIQYYEQYF